This T cell receptor (beta chain) was sequenced in a study of cytomegalovirus exposure and HLA in healthy donors. Overall study findings and caveats: Earlier analysis yielded a pattern in which most TCR beta V segments were productive about 87% or about 30% of the time.

Comments on this clone: Its antigen is unknown.

CDR3 size: 16 residues. J gave up 2 bases and V 4 bases, and 10 bases lay outside the gene matches. The germline V gene has CDR1 SGHRS and CDR2 YFSETQ. With 60 Vbeta and 13 Jbeta primers, the PCR was carried out. Profiled with immunoSEQ multiplex PCR; TCRdb holds only in-frame clones, not every one. The sample includes under 200,000 clones, around 82% seen only once; the top ten take 2.4%. The sequenced sample was PBMCs. The chain has TRBV5-1 and TRBJ2-7, with TRBD1 matching 9 bases. The sequence was obtained from a man in his sixties in good health and CMV-seronegative. The CDR3: CASSPIAGTGPYEQYF. DNA for the CDR3: TGCGCCAGCAGCCCCATCGCCGGGACAGGGCCCTACGAGCAGTACTTC.